This TCR beta chain was obtained from a study of spatial heterogeneity in lung cancer. Looking at the study overall: The count of detected beta-chain sequences consistently exceeded that of alpha-chain sequences.

This clonotype appeared many times. Its antigen is undetermined. Specified time point: sample taken at primary tumor resection. Unsorted tumor, nontumor lung tissue or cryopreserved PBMC supplied the whole RNA. There were 75 or so donors, all of them untreated patients with early-stage non-small cell lung cancer. Study observations and caveats: Relative to follow-up, resection was when ubiquitous expanded tumor TCRs appeared more in blood.

Unique molecular identifiers tagged every individual TCR cDNA molecule. TCRdb re-called the 5' RACE reads through MiXCR, storing one row per CDR3 protein. The table has 2,000 to 3,000 distinct CDR3 sequences, less than 15% seen once. Trimming stripped 7 bases from V and 2 bases from J, with 11 bases between. This CDR3 has 14 amino acids. Germline lookup yields CDR1 MDHEN and CDR2 SYDVKM. The rearrangement uses TRBV28 and TRBJ2-2; no clear D. This TCR was recovered from a male donor with early-stage non-small cell lung cancer. Sequences were derived from PBMCs, sampled at surgery. The CDR3 bases are TGTGCCAGCACCGTAATCTCTAACACCGGGGAGCTGTTTTTT. Its protein is CASTVISNTGELFF.